Following are 18 T cell receptor beta chains from one sample sequenced in a study of control samples from healthy donors and cancer patients. This table comes from immunoSEQ multiplex PCR, and its TCRdb copy is limited to in-frame clones, with some not included. Among around 110,000 clones listed, about 93% were seen once. The sample was blood. These receptors all stem from a man aged 25 to 45 in good health.

This chain links TRBV5-1 with TRBJ1-1; D possibly corresponds to TRBD1 (6 bases). Trimming took 7 bases from V and 5 from J, leaving 18 bases between them. The CDR3 runs to 14 residues. CDR1 is SGHRS and CDR2 is YFSETQ in the germline V gene. CDR3 protein: CASHLTGRGTEAFF. Here the CDR3 DNA reads TGCGCCAGCCATCTCACAGGGAGAGGTACTGAAGCTTTCTTT.

The chain has TRBV7-9 and TRBJ2-5; 7 positions match TRBD1. V dropped 2 bases and J dropped 4; count of bases not matched to a gene: 10. The CDR3 has 16 residues. Germline loops: CDR1 SEHNR, CDR2 FQNEAQ (reference sequence). CDR3 in amino acids: CASSLRPTGKAETQYF. The CDR3 nucleotides are TGTGCCAGCAGCTTACGACCGACAGGGAAGGCAGAGACCCAGTACTTC.

V usage is TRBV6-5 and J usage is TRBJ1-1; possible D gene TRBD1, 5 bases. Per the germline V gene, CDR1 is MNHEY and CDR2 is SVGAGI. V shed 2 bases and J shed 7 bases, with 17 bases lying between them. This CDR3 region has 15 residues. The CDR3 DNA sequence: TGTGCCAGCAGTTACGATGGAGGACGGGGCAGTGAAGCTTTCTTT. This sequence encodes CASSYDGGRGSEAFF.

The CDR3 region has the DNA TGTGCCAGTAGTATTAAGTTTGCGCAAGCTGGCAATCAGCCCCAGCATTTT. Protein product: CASSIKFAQAGNQPQHF. The genes are TRBV19 and TRBJ1-5; D is ambiguous. V lost 3 bases and J 2 bases, leaving 17 bases between the germline ends. Germline V lookup: CDR1 LNHDA, CDR2 SQIVND (reference sequence). The CDR3 is 17 amino acids.

The chain links TRBV7-2 to TRBJ1-1; D ambiguous. Trimming removed 3 bases at V and 6 bases at J, with 8 bases between. CDR3 size: 12 residues. Germline CDR1 reads SGHTA; CDR2 reads FQGNSA. CDR3 residues: CASSFAVAEAFF. The CDR3 bases are TGTGCCAGCAGCTTCGCTGTGGCTGAAGCTTTCTTT.

The rearrangement joins TRBV28 to TRBJ2-1; tentative D call: TRBD2 (6 bases). Germline CDR1 MDHEN, CDR2 SYDVKM. V gave up 1 base and J gave up 5 bases, with 12 bases separating them. This CDR3 has 15 amino acids. The CDR3 DNA follows: TGTGCCAGCAGTTTATACCCAGCGGGCGACAATGAGCAGTTCTTC. This translates into CASSLYPAGDNEQFF.

V is TRBV28 and J is TRBJ1-2; TRBD1 might be the D (6 bases). In germline, CDR1 is MDHEN, CDR2 SYDVKM. The ends were cut back, 5 bases at V and 3 bases at J, with 10 bases in the middle. This CDR3 comprises 13 residues. CDR3 protein: CASSLGTHYGYTF. The CDR3, as DNA: TGTGCCAGCAGTCTCGGGACACACTATGGCTACACCTTC.

V gene TRBV12-3 or TRBV12-4 combines with J gene TRBJ1-2, with D maybe TRBD1 (6 bases). The CDR3 runs 13 residues. The V end was cut by 6 bases, the J end by 4 bases, with 12 bases between. The CDR3 DNA is TGTGCCAGCAGGCCGACAGGTGTCTATGGCTACACCTTC. This gives the protein CASRPTGVYGYTF.

This clone appeared once. The CDR3 spells CASSEGGGATEAFF. DNA of the CDR3: TGTGCCAGCAGTGAAGGGGGTGGGGCCACTGAAGCTTTCTTT. The rearrangement links TRBV6-1 to TRBJ1-1; a possible D gene is TRBD1 (5 bases). The V gene's germline CDR1 is MNHNS and CDR2 SASEGT. The length of the CDR3 is 14 residues. Trimming shortened V by 1 base and J by 4 bases, and 10 bases separated the two germline ends.

This rearrangement joins TRBV24-1 to TRBJ2-1; D not resolved. V lost 5 bases and J 2 bases, leaving 9 bases between the germline ends. Looked up from germline, CDR1 is KGHDR and CDR2 is SFDVKD. There are 14 residues in the CDR3. CDR3 residues: CATSVGEPYNEQFF. CDR3 in DNA: TGTGCCACCAGTGTAGGTGAACCCTACAATGAGCAGTTCTTC.

This clone was seen a few times. The V and J genes are TRBV6-2 or TRBV6-3 and TRBJ2-7; 9 nucleotides agree with TRBD2. Germline lookup yields CDR1 MNHEY and CDR2 SVGEGT. V lost 0 bases, J lost 6 bases, and 6 bases stayed unmatched. The CDR3 loop spans 15 amino acids. DNA of the CDR3: TGTGCCAGCAGTTACTCGTCGAGCGGGGGGACCGAGCAGTACTTC. Translating gives CASSYSSSGGTEQYF.

The V gene is TRBV5-5, the J gene TRBJ2-1; 9 nucleotides agree with TRBD2. Germline V lookup: CDR1 SGHKS, CDR2 YYEKEE (reference sequence). This CDR3 spans 17 amino acids. J gave up 0 bases and V 4 bases, and 8 bases lay outside the gene matches. CDR3 sequence: CASSPRGLAFSYNEQFF. The CDR3 nucleotides read TGTGCCAGCAGCCCCCGTGGACTAGCGTTCTCCTACAATGAGCAGTTCTTC.

As regards this clone: This CDR3 is also generated by other DNA sequences in the sample. The genes are TRBV12-5 and TRBJ1-5; D uncertain. Trimming removed 0 bases at V and 5 bases at J, with 8 bases between. CDR1 is LGHNT, CDR2 FRNRAP, per germline. The CDR3 sequence is 14 residues long. CDR3 amino acids: CASGLVGGDQPQHF. For the CDR3, the DNA is TGTGCTAGTGGTTTGGTGGGAGGAGATCAGCCCCAGCATTTT.

The rearrangement uses TRBV3-1 (or the pseudogene TRBV3-2) and TRBJ1-3, with TRBD1 matching over 8 bases. Germline CDR1 is LGHDT and CDR2 is YNNKEL (reference sequence). Germline trimming cut 3 bases from V and 4 bases from J; bases unmatched to any gene: 11. The CDR3 runs to 17 residues. The DNA of the CDR3 is TGTGCCAGCAGCCATTTGCCGGGACAGGAGGGAGGAAACACCATATATTTT. Translation: CASSHLPGQEGGNTIYF.

The chain recombines TRBV2 with TRBJ1-2, with unresolved D. Germline CDR1 is SNHLY and CDR2 is FYNNEI. Trimming removed 8 bases at V and 0 bases at J, with 22 bases between. The CDR3 loop spans 17 amino acids. CDR3 residues: CASPKRAQQIPNYGYTF. CDR3 bases: TGTGCCAGCCCCAAACGGGCCCAACAGATTCCTAACTATGGCTACACCTTC.

The chain joins TRBV7-6 to TRBJ2-3, with 9 bases identical to TRBD2. Losses at the gene ends were 2 bases for V and 2 bases for J; bases not matched to a gene: 20. Germline CDR1 and CDR2: SGHVS and FNYEAQ. The CDR3 is 21 amino acids. CDR3 amino acids: CASSLRGSMWLAGELTDTQYF. CDR3 DNA sequence: TGTGCCAGCAGCTTAAGGGGATCGATGTGGTTAGCGGGGGAACTCACAGATACGCAGTATTTT.

This chain connects TRBV15 to TRBJ2-1; D ambiguous. In germline, CDR1 is LNHNV, CDR2 YYDKDF (reference sequence). The V and J ends lost 0 bases and 5 bases respectively, with 8 bases between them. The CDR3 covers 14 residues. In DNA, the CDR3 is TGTGCCACCAGCAGAGAACCGAGAAACAATGAGCAGTTCTTC. Amino acid sequence: CATSREPRNNEQFF.

The chain combines TRBV6-1 with TRBJ2-5; 10 nucleotides align to TRBD1. Germline lookup yields CDR1 MNHNS and CDR2 SASEGT. This CDR3 has 15 amino acids. With V trimmed by 2 bases and J by 5 bases, 5 bases remained unmatched. The CDR3 DNA reads TGTGCCAGCAGTGAATGGGACAGGGGCCCGGAGACCCAGTACTTC. Translated: CASSEWDRGPETQYF.